These T cell receptor beta chains were read from a single sample in a study of PD-1 blockade in classical Hodgkin lymphoma. Only in-frame clones appear in the TCRdb table, and some are missing; sequencing was by immunoSEQ multiplex PCR. Among roughly 11,000 clones, approximately 85% were seen once, and the ten largest hold 30% to 40%. This specimen consisted of CD8+ T cells from blood, obtained before the fourth cycle of nivolumab. Receptor source: a human donor with classical Hodgkin lymphoma. The donor label of this sample is uncertain. Each CDR3 is given with its conserved first and last residue. D genes are given only for firm matches. Clone size is shown for a subset of rows, as once, few, many or a class of expanded clone.

>few|TRBD2|TRBV2|TRBJ2-2
CASSGLAGGYVGELFF
TGTGCCAGCAGTGGACTAGCGGGAGGTTACGTCGGGGAGCTGTTTTTT
>NA|TRBD1|TRBV27|TRBJ2-7
CASRGQGTYEQYF
TGTGCCAGCAGAGGACAGGGGACCTACGAGCAGTACTTC
>once|TRBD2|TRBV4-2|TRBJ2-7
CASSQAAGGPHFYEQYF
TGTGCCAGCAGCCAAGCAGCGGGAGGGCCTCATTTTTACGAGCAGTACTTC
>NA|NA|TRBV4-3|TRBJ2-7
CASSHCVDEGHEQYF
TGCGCCAGCAGCCACTGCGTTGACGAGGGCCACGAGCAGTACTTC
>NA|NA|TRBV10-3|TRBJ2-4
CAIRIGTQNIQYF
TGTGCCATCAGGATCGGGACTCAAAACATTCAGTACTTC
>NA|TRBD1|TRBV5-1|TRBJ2-4
CASSPGRDRPNIQYF
TGCGCCAGCAGCCCCGGGCGGGACAGGCCGAACATTCAGTACTTC
>NA|TRBD1|TRBV6-5|TRBJ2-7
CASSWTGDEQYF
TGTGCCAGCAGTTGGACAGGGGACGAGCAGTACTTC
>NA|NA|TRBV6-1|TRBJ2-3
CASSESNSRTDTQYF
TGTGCCAGCAGTGAATCCAACAGTCGCACAGATACGCAGTATTTT
>NA|TRBD1|TRBV4-3|TRBJ1-5
CASSQDWGQGNSNQPQHF
TGCGCCAGCAGCCAAGATTGGGGACAGGGTAATAGCAATCAGCCCCAGCATTTT
>NA|NA|TRBV6-1|TRBJ1-1
CASSAVNTEAFF
TGTGCCAGCAGTGCGGTGAACACTGAAGCTTTCTTT
>NA|NA|TRBV29-1|TRBJ2-1
CSVFDRTNTYNEQFF
TGCAGCGTTTTCGATAGGACTAATACCTACAATGAGCAGTTCTTC
>few|NA|TRBV4-2|TRBJ2-1
CASSPHWDWAGTPTPNEQFF
TGTGCCAGCAGCCCCCATTGGGATTGGGCGGGGACACCGACTCCCAATGAGCAGTTCTTC
>NA|NA|TRBV6-4|TRBJ1-2
CASSDSKDNYGYTF
TGTGCCAGCAGTGACTCGAAGGACAATTATGGCTACACCTTC
>NA|NA|TRBV5-4|TRBJ1-1
CASSLQGWGVDTEAFF
TGTGCCAGCAGCTTGCAAGGGTGGGGAGTGGACACTGAAGCTTTCTTT
>once|NA|TRBV13|TRBJ2-7
CASSLGSLGEQYF
TGTGCCAGCAGCCTCGGGTCTTTAGGCGAGCAGTACTTC
>NA|TRBD2|TRBV6-5|TRBJ2-7
CASSPGTSLAEQYF
TGTGCCAGCAGCCCCGGGACTAGCCTCGCCGAGCAGTACTTC
>few|TRBD1|TRBV30|TRBJ1-2
CAWTLDRGDYTF
TGTGCCTGGACGTTAGACAGGGGAGACTACACCTTC
>NA|TRBD1|TRBV4-1|TRBJ2-7
CASSEAGTASYEQYF
TGCGCCAGCAGCGAGGCCGGGACAGCCTCCTACGAGCAGTACTTC
>NA|TRBD2|TRBV19|TRBJ2-1
CASGLAASYNEQFF
TGTGCCAGCGGACTAGCGGCCTCCTACAATGAGCAGTTCTTC
>NA|TRBD1|TRBV5-3|TRBJ1-2
CARSLVGRGLGGYTF
TGTGCCAGAAGCTTGGTCGGCAGGGGGTTAGGCGGCTACACCTTC
>NA|NA|TRBV5-4|TRBJ2-5
CASRPGRVETQYF
TGTGCCAGCAGACCCGGCCGGGTTGAGACCCAGTACTTC
>NA|NA|TRBV27|TRBJ2-7
CASSSMVPYEQYF
TGTGCCAGCAGTTCTATGGTACCCTACGAGCAGTACTTC
>NA|NA|TRBV28|TRBJ2-1
CASSLRGGDDNEQFF
TGTGCCAGCAGTTTAAGGGGGGGGGATGACAATGAGCAGTTCTTC
>medium-sized|NA|TRBV15|TRBJ1-5
CATSSTGYNQPQHF
TGTGCCACCAGCAGCACAGGGTACAACCAGCCCCAGCATTTT
>NA|NA|TRBV6-5|TRBJ2-5
CASSYGGGVQETQYF
TGTGCCAGCAGTTACGGGGGAGGTGTCCAAGAGACCCAGTACTTC
>NA|NA|TRBV2|TRBJ1-5
CASREDRISNQPQHF
TGTGCCAGCAGGGAAGACAGAATTAGCAATCAGCCCCAGCATTTT
>NA|NA|TRBV30|TRBJ2-1
CAWSVGGGTNEQFF
TGTGCCTGGAGTGTAGGGGGAGGGACGAATGAGCAGTTCTTC
>NA|NA|TRBV28|TRBJ1-4
CASSSPRVNEKLFF
TGTGCCAGCAGTTCCCCCAGGGTTAATGAAAAACTGTTTTTT